This T cell receptor (beta chain) was recorded in a study of immune evolution from preneoplasia to lung adenocarcinoma. Across the study: HLA loss of heterozygosity: roughly 7.5% AIS, 15% MIA, over 30% ADC, none AAH. Study outcomes and limitations: Later-stage lesions appeared to have more T cells, more diversity, less clonality. Compared with EGFR-mutant or double wild-type lesions, KRAS-mutant nodules were more clonal.

The CDR3 extends over 13 amino acids. The germline V gene has CDR1 GTSNPN and CDR2 SVGIG (reference sequence). V lost 0 bases and J lost 6, with 12 bases in between. Patients had resection in Japan or China between the mid-2010s and the late 2010s. TCRdb's copy holds only in-frame clones and misses some; the assay was immunoSEQ multiplex PCR. The table records about 4,900 clones, roughly four fifths of them present only once. On this clone: What it binds is unknown.

The sample taken for sequencing was FFPE lung adenocarcinoma in situ tissue. The chain couples TRBV30 to TRBJ2-7, with D unresolved. This clonotype was sampled from a person aged 70 to 85 with lung adenocarcinoma. For the CDR3, the DNA is TGTGCCTGGAGTGTGATAGGTGGAAGCGAGCAGTACTTC. Translation: CAWSVIGGSEQYF.